This TCR beta chain is drawn from a study of cytomegalovirus exposure and HLA in healthy donors. It was with 60 Vbeta and 13 Jbeta primers that the PCR ran. The assay was immunoSEQ multiplex PCR, and TCRdb's table has in-frame clones only and misses some. The sample holds some 130,000 clones; roughly three quarters are singletons and the top ten take approximately 1.5%. V lost 4 bases and J 4 bases, leaving 9 bases between the germline ends. CDR1 is SGHRS and CDR2 is YFSETQ in the germline V gene. The CDR3 covers 12 residues. V usage is TRBV5-1 and J usage is TRBJ2-7, with no clear D. The TCR sequence derives from a woman between 18 and 29 years old in good health and CMV-seronegative. Sequenced sample: PBMCs. The CDR3 protein is CASSDDTYEQYF. DNA for the CDR3: TGCGCCAGCAGCGATGACACGTACGAGCAGTACTTC.